The 32 T cell receptor beta chains below all came from one sample that was sequenced in a study of T cell responses to AZD1222 COVID-19 vaccine. TCRdb's copy holds only in-frame clones and misses some; the assay was immunoSEQ multiplex PCR. Here the sample spans 130,000 or so clones, around 92% being singletons. This specimen consisted of peripheral blood, obtained on day 0 of AZD1222 vaccination. These receptors were taken from an adult in good health.

V is TRBV14 and J is TRBJ1-1, with no clear D. The CDR3 is 13 amino acids. The germline V and J ends were trimmed by 0 bases and 5 bases, with 7 bases remaining between them. Germline V gene data show CDR1 as SGHDN and CDR2 as FVKESK. The CDR3 here is CASSQEWGTEAFF. DNA for the CDR3: TGTGCCAGCAGCCAAGAATGGGGAACTGAAGCTTTCTTT.

The chain carries TRBV18 and TRBJ2-1; D is ambiguous. CDR3 size: 12 residues. Germline V gene sequence: CDR1 KGHSH, CDR2 LQKENI. V lost 3 bases to trimming and J lost 10 bases, with 10 bases between them. DNA for the CDR3: TGTGCCAGCTCACCTATCCGCGGCGAGCAGTTCTTC. This codes for CASSPIRGEQFF. Variable domain in full (rest from reference TRBV18 and TRBJ2-1): NAGVMQNPRHLVRRRGQEARLRCSPMKGHSHVYWYRQLPEEGLKFMVYLQKENIIDESGMPKERFSAEFPKEGPSILRIQQVVRGDSAAYFCASSPIRGEQFFGPGTRLTVL.

This CDR3 is CASSTTRINEQFF. Here the CDR3 DNA reads TGTGCCAGCAGTACGACCAGGATCAATGAGCAGTTCTTC. J is TRBJ2-1 and V is TRBV6-5, with D uncertain. V lost 5 bases and J lost 6, with 11 bases in between. Germline loops: CDR1 MNHEY, CDR2 SVGAGI. The CDR3 runs 13 residues.

The rearrangement uses TRBV7-6 and TRBJ1-6, with a tentative D call TRBD1 (6 bases). V lost 5 bases to trimming and J lost 5 bases, with 10 bases between them. This CDR3 spans 14 amino acids. The V gene's germline CDR1 is SGHVS and CDR2 FNYEAQ. The CDR3 loop is CASSPRTDNSPLHF. The CDR3 DNA sequence: TGTGCCAGCAGCCCCCGGACAGATAATTCACCCCTCCACTTT.

This clone has a single count. The chain has TRBV4-3 and TRBJ2-7; the D is unclear. The germline gives CDR1 LGHNA, CDR2 YSLEER. V was pared by 0 bases and J by 1 base, with 13 bases between. CDR3 length: 16 amino acids. The CDR3 DNA is TGCGCCAGCAGCCAAGACTCGGTGGGCAAATCCTACGAGCAGTACTTC. Its translation: CASSQDSVGKSYEQYF.

This sequence joins TRBV21-1 and TRBJ2-7; the D call of TRBD1 is as the table states it, not checked on the DNA. TRBV21-1 corresponds to a pseudogene. This CDR3 region has 11 residues. Here the CDR3 reads CASPHSYEQYF. The CDR3 DNA is TGTGCCAGCCCCCACTCCTACGAGCAGTACTTC.

This chain connects TRBV18 to TRBJ1-5; no clear D gene. With 2 bases removed from V and 0 bases from J, the gap between germline ends came to 14 bases. Germline V gives CDR1 KGHSH, CDR2 LQKENI. The CDR3 is 17 amino acids. The DNA of the CDR3 is TGTGCCAGCTCACCAGGCGTCTGGGGTGCTAGCAATCAGCCCCAGCATTTT. This codes for CASSPGVWGASNQPQHF.

The V call is TRBV10-1, the J call TRBJ2-1; D uncertain. CDR1 and CDR2 (germline): WNHNN, SYGVQD (reference sequence). The CDR3 sequence is 11 residues long. V was cut by 0 bases and J by 10 bases, with 4 bases left in between. CDR3 in amino acids: CASSESEEQFF. The CDR3 DNA follows: TGCGCCAGCAGTGAGTCAGAGGAGCAGTTCTTC.

DNA for the CDR3: TGTGCCAGCTGGGCGACCTTCACAGATACGCAGTATTTT. This translates into CASWATFTDTQYF. The chain has TRBV27 and TRBJ2-3; D unresolved. V lost 8 bases and J lost 2, with 11 bases in between. This CDR3 spans 13 amino acids. The germline CDR1 and CDR2 sequences are MNHEY and SMNVEV (reference sequence).

This chain connects TRBV6-5 to TRBJ1-3, with D uncertain. The CDR3 covers 14 residues. The V end was cut by 6 bases, the J end by 6 bases, with 15 bases between. Germline CDR1 is MNHEY and CDR2 is SVGAGI. CDR3 nucleotides: TGTGCCAGCAGCTTCGCTGGTCGGGTAAACACCATATATTTT. It codes for CASSFAGRVNTIYF.

J is TRBJ1-6 and V is TRBV5-1; D is perhaps TRBD1 (6 bases). This CDR3 has 19 residues. Germline V gene sequence: CDR1 SGHRS, CDR2 YFSETQ. Trimming took 1 base from V and 0 from J, leaving 17 bases between them. This CDR3 reads CASSLLRQAGSSYNSPLHF. The CDR3 coding sequence is TGCGCCAGCAGCTTGCTACGACAGGCTGGGAGCTCCTATAATTCACCCCTCCACTTT.

The rearrangement links TRBV2 to TRBJ2-7; D may be TRBD1 or TRBD2 (5 bases each). The germline V gene encodes CDR1 SNHLY and CDR2 FYNNEI. V shed 1 base and J shed 7 bases, with 14 bases lying between them. The CDR3 extends over 14 amino acids. The CDR3 nucleotides read TGTGCCAGCAGTGAAGAGGGGAACCCGGGGGAGCAGTACTTC. Protein: CASSEEGNPGEQYF.

The rearrangement uses TRBV5-5 and TRBJ1-4; maybe TRBD1 (5 bases). This CDR3 spans 14 amino acids. Trimming took 3 bases from V and 1 from J, leaving 7 bases between them. The germline CDR1 and CDR2 sequences are SGHKS and YYEKEE (reference sequence). The CDR3 is CASSSTVTNEKLFF. DNA of the CDR3: TGTGCCAGCAGCTCGACAGTAACTAATGAAAAACTGTTTTTT.

This chain connects TRBV15 to TRBJ1-4; 9 positions match TRBD1. Germline trimming cut 0 bases from V and 8 bases from J; bases unmatched to any gene: 10. The CDR3 spans 17 residues. CDR1 LNHNV and CDR2 YYDKDF come from the germline V gene (reference sequence). The CDR3 nucleotides read TGTGCCACCAGCAGAGACGGGACAGGGAAGGGGGTAGAAAAACTGTTTTTT. This encodes CATSRDGTGKGVEKLFF.

The V call is TRBV29-1, the J call TRBJ1-4; D remains unclear. V dropped 4 bases and J dropped 4 bases, with 10 bases sitting between them. This CDR3 spans 13 amino acids. Germline V gene lookup returns CDR1 SQVTM and CDR2 ANQGSEA. CDR3 protein: CSVAGSFNEKLFF. CDR3 DNA sequence: TGCAGCGTTGCCGGCAGCTTTAATGAAAAACTGTTTTTT.

Only one count was recorded for this clone. This sequence joins TRBV5-4 and TRBJ1-4; tentatively, D is TRBD1 (5 bases). The CDR3 extends over 15 amino acids. The ends were cut back, 0 bases at V and 5 bases at J, with 11 bases in the middle. Germline V gene sequence: CDR1 SGHNT, CDR2 YYREEE (reference sequence). The CDR3 reads CASSLAERGNEKLFF. The CDR3 bases are TGTGCCAGCAGCTTGGCCGAAAGGGGAAATGAAAAACTGTTTTTT.

This chain joins TRBV4-2 and TRBJ1-3, with 7 bases identical to TRBD1. Germline V gene sequence: CDR1 LGHNA, CDR2 YNFKEQ. Trimming took 3 bases from V and 0 from J; bases not matched to a gene: 5. The length of the CDR3 is 16 residues. The CDR3 loop is CASSQTGYDSGNTIYF. The CDR3 region has the DNA TGTGCCAGCAGCCAGACAGGGTATGACTCTGGAAACACCATATATTTT.

The chain combines TRBV18 with TRBJ2-2, with TRBD2 matching 9 bases. The J segment lost 5 bases and the V segment lost 3 bases, leaving 10 bases of the junction unmatched. This CDR3 has 17 residues. CDR1 and CDR2 from the germline V gene are KGHSH and LQKENI. The DNA of the CDR3 is TGTGCCAGCTCACCGACCGGTAGCGGGGGCCTAACCGGGGAGCTGTTTTTT. This sequence encodes CASSPTGSGGLTGELFF.

This chain links TRBV28 with TRBJ1-2; D is unresolved. This CDR3 comprises 11 residues. The V and J ends lost 7 bases and 2 bases respectively, with 5 bases between them. Germline-derived CDR1 and CDR2 are MDHEN and SYDVKM. As DNA, the CDR3 is TGTGCCAGCACCGACAACTATGGCTACACCTTC. Translated: CASTDNYGYTF.

J is TRBJ1-5 and V is TRBV12-5; 7 nucleotides match TRBD1. The germline V gene encodes CDR1 LGHNT and CDR2 FRNRAP. Losses at the gene ends were 6 bases for V and 1 base for J; bases not matched to a gene: 9. The length of the CDR3 is 16 residues. CDR3 amino acids: CASGLGQALSNQPQHF. The CDR3 DNA follows: TGTGCTAGTGGCCTTGGACAGGCCCTAAGCAATCAGCCCCAGCATTTT.

The gene calls are TRBV28 and TRBJ1-2; TRBD1 agrees at 7 bases. There are 14 residues in the CDR3. Trimming removed 6 bases from V and 8 bases from J; junction bases left unmatched: 12. Germline V gene sequence: CDR1 MDHEN, CDR2 SYDVKM. The chain's CDR3 is CASRTGAGVLGYTF. In DNA, the CDR3 is TGTGCCAGCAGAACAGGGGCCGGGGTTTTGGGCTACACCTTC.

The rearrangement joins TRBV2 to TRBJ1-3, with D possibly being TRBD1 (5 bases). The CDR3 extends over 14 amino acids. Trimming took off 0 bases at V and 4 bases at J, with 7 bases between the two ends. Germline CDR1 and CDR2: SNHLY and FYNNEI. The CDR3 coding sequence is TGTGCCAGCAGTGAAGCGCGACAGGGAAACACCATATATTTT. Residues: CASSEARQGNTIYF.

J is TRBJ2-1 and V is TRBV4-2; 13 nucleotides align to TRBD2. The V and J ends lost 1 base and 7 bases, in that order; junction bases with no gene match: 7. Germline V gives CDR1 LGHNA, CDR2 YNFKEQ. The CDR3 sequence is 17 residues long. For the CDR3, the DNA is TGTGCCAGCAGCCAAGCCGTACTAGCGGGGGGGCTTAATGAGCAGTTCTTC. As protein: CASSQAVLAGGLNEQFF.

The chain links TRBV11-2 to TRBJ1-5; 7 bases agree with TRBD1. J lost 5 bases, V lost 1 base, and 5 bases had no gene match. Germline V CDR1 and CDR2: SGHAT, FQNNGV. CDR3 size: 15 residues. CDR3 coding DNA: TGTGCCAGCAGCTTAGGGGACAGTTTGTATCAGCCCCAGCATTTT. Amino acids: CASSLGDSLYQPQHF.

The gene calls are TRBV7-9 and TRBJ1-1; D is ambiguous. V lost 2 bases, J lost 3 bases, and 7 bases lay in between. Germline loops: CDR1 SEHNR, CDR2 FQNEAQ (reference sequence). This CDR3 spans 13 amino acids. The CDR3 DNA follows: TGTGCCAGCAGCTTATTGGTAGACACTGAAGCTTTCTTT. Protein product: CASSLLVDTEAFF.

V is TRBV6-2 or TRBV6-3 and J is TRBJ2-1, with 12 nucleotides matching TRBD2. Per the germline V gene, CDR1 is MNHEY and CDR2 is SVGEGT. Unmatched junction bases numbered 7, after V lost 2 bases and J lost 8 bases. The CDR3 sequence is 16 residues long. The CDR3 DNA follows: TGTGCCAGCAGTTACCGTCCTAGCGGGGGGGCTTATGAGCAGTTCTTC. Its translation is CASSYRPSGGAYEQFF.

The chain couples TRBV19 to TRBJ1-1; D is unresolved. This CDR3 spans 16 amino acids. Germline CDR1 and CDR2: LNHDA and SQIVND (reference sequence). V lost 3 bases to trimming and J lost 2 bases, with 16 bases between them. The CDR3 loop is CASSIQASPSNTEAFF. The CDR3 DNA is TGTGCCAGTAGTATCCAAGCCTCGCCCAGCAACACTGAAGCTTTCTTT.

The chain employs TRBV7-3 and TRBJ2-5; D gene uncertain. In germline, CDR1 is SGHTA, CDR2 FQGTGA. This CDR3 has 14 amino acids. V was cut by 0 bases and J by 1 base, with 6 bases left in between. In nucleotides, the CDR3 is TGTGCCAGCAGCTTAACGGCTAGCCAAGAGACCCAGTACTTC. As protein: CASSLTASQETQYF.

The V call is TRBV6-5, the J call TRBJ2-1; no definite D call. Trimming removed 7 bases from V and 1 base from J, with 8 bases in between. The CDR3 spans 13 residues. The germline gives CDR1 MNHEY, CDR2 SVGAGI. The CDR3 coding sequence is TGTGCCAGCACCGACACTTCCTACAATGAGCAGTTCTTC. Translated, it gives CASTDTSYNEQFF.

The chain is built from TRBV7-8 and TRBJ2-7; D not certain. Germline lookup yields CDR1 SGHVS and CDR2 FQNEAQ. Trimming pared 1 base from V and 2 bases from J, leaving 6 bases between. The CDR3 length is 13 residues. The CDR3 loop is CASSLGGTYEQYF. Written as DNA, the CDR3 is TGTGCCAGCAGCTTAGGTGGGACCTACGAGCAGTACTTC.

This sequence joins TRBV6-5 and TRBJ1-2; D is undetermined. This CDR3 contains 14 residues. Germline V gives CDR1 MNHEY, CDR2 SVGAGI. Trimming left V 5 bases short and J 2 bases short, with 12 bases between. CDR3 bases: TGTGCCAGCAGTCTATACAGCACAAACTATGGCTACACCTTC. It specifies CASSLYSTNYGYTF.

The chain has TRBV5-4 and TRBJ1-1; D is unclear. This CDR3 is 14 amino acids long. Deletions cut 4 bases from V and 1 base from J, with 11 bases between. Looked up from germline, CDR1 is SGHNT and CDR2 is YYREEE (reference sequence). This CDR3 reads CASSTTTENTEAFF. CDR3 nucleotide sequence: TGTGCCAGCAGCACCACGACCGAGAACACTGAAGCTTTCTTT.